This TCR beta chain was retrieved from a study of T-cell reconstitution after alpha-beta-depleted transplantation in children. The sample holds many counts of this clonotype. No antigen is known for it. Study-wide results and limits: As was reported, about two months after transplant, alpha-beta T cells came from several hundred expanded graft clones. A year post-transplant, T-cell counts and diversity derived mostly from newly produced T cells.

TCRbeta library preparation incorporated unique molecular identifiers. MiXCR was run by TCRdb on the PCR reads, yielding one entry per CDR3 protein. The sample yields around 120,000 distinct CDR3 sequences, 23% seen once. Here the sequenced sample was PBMCs, mostly from graft donor cells, taken 180 days after TCRalphabeta/CD19-depleted stem cell transplant. The sequence was collected from a male patient aged 2-15 years who had a stem cell transplant for chronic granulomatous disease, so the T cells may come from the graft donor.

The CDR3 reads CASSVVGLAYSTDTQYF. The CDR3 nucleotides read TGTGCCAGCAGTGTCGTCGGACTAGCGTACAGCACAGATACGCAGTATTTT. The chain has TRBV28 and TRBJ2-3; 9 nucleotides agree with TRBD2. The CDR3 length is 17 residues. J lost 0 bases, V lost 5 bases, and 9 bases had no gene match. Germline CDR1 is MDHEN and CDR2 is SYDVKM.